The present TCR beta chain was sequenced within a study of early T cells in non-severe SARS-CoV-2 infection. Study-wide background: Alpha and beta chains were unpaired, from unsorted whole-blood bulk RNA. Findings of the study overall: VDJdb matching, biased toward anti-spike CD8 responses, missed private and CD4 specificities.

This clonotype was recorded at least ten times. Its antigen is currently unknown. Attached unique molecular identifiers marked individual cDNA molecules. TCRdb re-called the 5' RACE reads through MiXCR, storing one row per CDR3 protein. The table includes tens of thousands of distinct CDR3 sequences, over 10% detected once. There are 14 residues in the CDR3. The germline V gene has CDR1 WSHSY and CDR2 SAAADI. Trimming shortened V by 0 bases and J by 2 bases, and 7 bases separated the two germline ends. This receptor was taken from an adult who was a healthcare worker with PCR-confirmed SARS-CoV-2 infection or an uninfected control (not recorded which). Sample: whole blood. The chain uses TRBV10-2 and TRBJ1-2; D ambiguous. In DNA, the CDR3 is TGCGCCAGCAGTGAGTCTCCAGTAAACTATGGCTACACCTTC. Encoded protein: CASSESPVNYGYTF.